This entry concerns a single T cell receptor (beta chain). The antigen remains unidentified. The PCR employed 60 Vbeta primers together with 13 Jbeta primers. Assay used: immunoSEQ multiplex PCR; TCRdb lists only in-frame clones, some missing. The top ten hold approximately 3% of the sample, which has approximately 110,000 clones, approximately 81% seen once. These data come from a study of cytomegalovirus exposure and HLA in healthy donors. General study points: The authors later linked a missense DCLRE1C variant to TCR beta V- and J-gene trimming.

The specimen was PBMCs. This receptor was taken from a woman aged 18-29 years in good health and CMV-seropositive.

The CDR3 nucleotides read TGTGCTAGTGGTTTGCCCTCGTCGGCTAGCGGGCGGCCTAAAACAGATACGCAGTATTTT. Its translation is CASGLPSSASGRPKTDTQYF. This chain links TRBV12-5 with TRBJ2-3; TRBD2 agrees at 8 bases. CDR1 is LGHNT and CDR2 is FRNRAP in the germline V gene. V was clipped by 2 bases and J by 3 bases; unmatched bases: 19. This CDR3 is built from 20 residues.